This is a list of T cell receptor beta chains from one sample in a study of T cell clones after liver transplantation. These receptors have no identified antigens. Assay: immunoSEQ multiplex PCR; the TCRdb copy retains only in-frame clones and omits some. This repertoire shows around 3,000 clones, approximately 22% found once; its top ten account for 15% to 18%. The sequencing input was CD4+ T cells from PBMCs cultured with third-party cells. The source of these receptors is a human patient who received a liver transplant. Some T cells may be the graft donor's. The CDR3 runs from the conserved cysteine through the conserved F or W. The D gene is left open where the match is weak. Where a row states a size, it is once, few, many or the class of an expanded clone; other rows omit it.

V gene	D gene	J gene	clone size	CDR3 protein	CDR3 DNA
TRBV5-1	.	TRBJ2-3	few	CASSRGLSDTQYF	TGCGCCAGCAGCCGCGGCCTCTCAGATACGCAGTATTTT
TRBV11-3	.	TRBJ2-1	.	CASSLGHGQIYNEQFF	TGTGCCAGCAGCTTAGGGCACGGACAGATATACAATGAGCAGTTCTTC
TRBV6-6	TRBD1	TRBJ2-2	.	CASSYSGQANTGELFF	TGTGCCAGCAGTTACTCGGGACAGGCGAACACCGGGGAGCTGTTTTTT
TRBV19	TRBD1	TRBJ1-4	large	CASSMLDREEKLFF	TGTGCCAGTAGTATGCTGGACAGGGAGGAAAAACTGTTTTTT
TRBV30	TRBD1	TRBJ1-1	medium-sized	CAWSPGTGHRDTEAFF	TGTGCCTGGAGCCCGGGGACAGGGCATCGGGACACTGAAGCTTTCTTT
TRBV5-1	.	TRBJ1-3	few	CASSRTQSTSGNTIYF	TGCGCCAGCAGCCGGACACAGTCAACTTCTGGAAACACCATATATTTT
TRBV7-3	.	TRBJ1-6	few	CASSLYPSSPLHF	TGTGCCAGCAGCTTATATCCCAGTTCGCCCCTCCACTTT
TRBV21-1	.	TRBJ2-2	once	CASSSDGELFF	TGTGCCAGCAGCAGTGACGGGGAGCTGTTTTTT
TRBV6-1	.	TRBJ1-4	large	CASMGIRSNEKLFF	TGTGCCAGCATGGGTATCCGGTCTAATGAAAAACTGTTTTTT
TRBV7-2	.	TRBJ1-1	.	CASRPTRNTEAFF	TGTGCCAGCAGACCAACTAGGAACACTGAAGCTTTCTTT
TRBV5-4	.	TRBJ2-1	few	CASSQESQGGLFYNEQFF	TGTGCCAGCAGCCAAGAATCGCAGGGGGGGTTATTCTACAATGAGCAGTTCTTC
TRBV7-4	.	TRBJ2-5	few	CASSPLSSPRETQYF	TGTGCCAGCAGCCCCCTGAGCAGTCCGCGGGAGACCCAGTACTTC
TRBV27	.	TRBJ2-3	medium-sized	CASSSTDSSDTQYF	TGTGCCAGCAGTTCCACGGACAGTTCAGATACGCAGTATTTT
TRBV11-2	.	TRBJ2-5	.	CASSPLSSPRETQYF	TGTGCCAGCAGCCCCCTGAGCAGTCCGCGGGAGACCCAGTACTTC
TRBV7-3	.	TRBJ2-3	medium-sized	CASSFGGRTDTQYF	TGTGCCAGCAGCTTTGGGGGCCGCACAGATACGCAGTATTTT
TRBV19	.	TRBJ2-5	.	CASTTSGRNGETQYF	TGTGCCAGTACCACGTCGGGTCGGAACGGAGAGACCCAGTACTTC
TRBV9	TRBD1	TRBJ1-2	few	CASSVAAQGHGYTF	TGTGCCAGCAGCGTAGCGGCACAGGGGCATGGCTACACCTTC
TRBV11-2	.	TRBJ2-7	once	CASSLGGSSYEQYF	TGTGCCAGCAGCTTAGGCGGAAGCTCCTACGAGCAGTACTTC
TRBV15	.	TRBJ1-5	.	CATSKAPSNQPQHF	TGTGCCACCAGCAAAGCGCCTAGCAATCAGCCCCAGCATTTT
TRBV19	TRBD1	TRBJ2-1	few	CATSFFPGQGFEQFF	TGTGCCACCTCATTTTTTCCGGGACAGGGGTTTGAGCAGTTCTTC
TRBV6-1	.	TRBJ2-7	few	CASRAQASYEQYF	TGTGCCAGCAGAGCTCAGGCTTCCTACGAGCAGTACTTC
TRBV18	.	TRBJ1-1	few	CASSPPSGRWTEAFF	TGTGCCAGCTCACCACCTTCAGGGAGGTGGACTGAAGCTTTCTTT
TRBV7-8	.	TRBJ1-2	few	CASSLETAILGANYGYTF	TGTGCCAGCAGCTTAGAAACCGCCATCCTGGGGGCTAACTATGGCTACACCTTC
TRBV5-1	.	TRBJ2-3	.	CASSLAAVSTDTQYF	TGCGCCAGCAGCTTGGCCGCCGTATCCACAGATACGCAGTATTTT
TRBV19	.	TRBJ2-3	.	CASTKWPFITDTQYF	TGTGCCAGTACCAAATGGCCATTTATTACGGATACGCAGTATTTT
TRBV19	.	TRBJ2-7	.	CASSIGATYEQYF	TGTGCCAGTAGTATAGGGGCCACCTACGAGCAGTACTTC
TRBV5-8	.	TRBJ1-2	few	CASSLGPGTNYGYTF	TGTGCCAGCAGCTTGGGGCCGGGGACCAACTATGGCTACACCTTC
TRBV27	.	TRBJ1-1	few	CASSLTSTGNTEAFF	TGTGCCAGCAGTTTAACATCCACAGGGAACACTGAAGCTTTCTTT
TRBV19	.	TRBJ1-5	large	CASSVQGNQPQHF	TGTGCCAGTAGTGTCCAGGGGAATCAGCCCCAGCATTTT
TRBV18	.	TRBJ2-7	.	CASSPPVDASYEQYF	TGTGCCAGCTCACCACCAGTGGACGCCTCCTACGAGCAGTACTTC
TRBV4-3	.	TRBJ1-2	medium-sized	CASSQVILTNYGYTF	TGCGCCAGCAGCCAAGTGATCCTCACTAACTATGGCTACACCTTC
TRBV30	.	TRBJ1-1	medium-sized	CAWSVAASRGEVNTEAFF	TGTGCCTGGAGTGTAGCCGCCTCTCGAGGGGAAGTGAACACTGAAGCTTTCTTT
TRBV20-1	TRBD1	TRBJ1-2	few	CSAITGDGYTF	TGCAGTGCTATCACAGGGGACGGCTACACCTTC
TRBV5-1	TRBD1	TRBJ2-4	few	CASSVPGTGVYF	TGCGCCAGCAGCGTACCCGGGACAGGGGTATACTTC
TRBV7-3	.	TRBJ2-2	few	CASSFGGAYSGELFF	TGTGCCAGCAGCTTTGGGGGGGCGTATTCCGGGGAGCTGTTTTTT
TRBV5-1	.	TRBJ1-2	medium-sized	CASSLEGQTYGYTF	TGCGCCAGCAGCTTGGAAGGTCAGACCTATGGCTACACCTTC
TRBV7-9	TRBD2	TRBJ2-3	.	CASSPTPGLAKTDTQYF	TGTGCCAGCAGCCCGACCCCGGGACTAGCGAAAACAGATACGCAGTATTTT
TRBV7-9	TRBD2	TRBJ2-6	.	CAGGVSRRAPSGANVLTF	TGTGCGGGGGGGGTATCGAGGAGGGCTCCCTCTGGGGCCAACGTCCTGACTTTC
TRBV2	.	TRBJ2-7	few	CASNAGTYEQYF	TGTGCCAGCAATGCGGGAACCTACGAGCAGTACTTC
TRBV7-9	.	TRBJ2-1	medium-sized	CASSLELAYNEQFF	TGTGCCAGCAGCTTAGAGTTGGCCTACAATGAGCAGTTCTTC
TRBV4-1	.	TRBJ1-2	.	CASSQDTGGYTF	TGTGCCAGCAGCCAAGATACGGGTGGCTACACCTTC
TRBV18	TRBD1	TRBJ1-2	.	CASSPLREQGGYGYTF	TGTGCCAGCTCACCACTGAGGGAACAGGGGGGCTATGGCTACACCTTC
TRBV2	TRBD2	TRBJ2-3	large	CASSVRAGEIDTQYF	TGTGCCAGCAGTGTTCGGGCGGGAGAGATAGATACGCAGTATTTT
TRBV7-3	TRBD2	TRBJ2-1	.	CASSARDSRGAGNEQFF	TGTGCCAGCAGCGCACGGGACTCGCGGGGGGCGGGCAATGAGCAGTTCTTC
TRBV18	TRBD1	TRBJ1-1	.	CASSPTDRGWVVTEAFF	TGTGCCAGCTCACCTACGGACAGGGGATGGGTGGTCACTGAAGCTTTCTTT
TRBV7-9	.	TRBJ2-3	few	CASSLGTGMVADTQYF	TGTGCCAGCAGCTTAGGAACAGGGATGGTCGCAGATACGCAGTATTTT
TRBV7-9	TRBD1	TRBJ2-4	few	CASSSRGTGKNIQYF	TGTGCCAGCAGCTCCCGAGGGACAGGGAAAAACATTCAGTACTTC